This T cell receptor beta chain was identified during a study of OX40 agonist ivuxolimab in advanced cancers. Study at large: Subjects had a mean age of around 60 years, with a range of 23 to 79; more than 70% were male. Participants could have had prior anti-PD-1, anti-PD-L1 or anti-CTLA-4 therapy, and approximately 40% had some. Whole-study findings and limits: A proportion of nonresponders additionally exhibited low normalized T-cell clonal expansion.

TCRdb's table, derived via immunoSEQ multiplex PCR, lists solely in-frame clones and lacks some. The sample lists about 15,000 clones; roughly four fifths were seen once. Baseline was the first blood sampling point, followed by cycle 4 day 1 and cycle 7 day 1. This CDR3 comprises 12 residues. V lost 7 bases, J lost 5 bases, and 8 bases lay in between. CDR1 is MDHEN and CDR2 is SYDVKM in the germline V gene. Comments on this clone: What it binds is unknown.

The sample in question was CD4+ or CD8+ T cells sorted from blood, obtained in a trial of the OX40 agonist ivuxolimab. The clonotype comes from an adult with an advanced solid tumor such as melanoma, head and neck, liver or kidney cancer. V is TRBV28 and J is TRBJ2-2; no firm D call. CDR3 coding DNA: TGTGCCAGCACCGACTCGACCGGGGAGCTGTTTTTT. As protein: CASTDSTGELFF. The full variable domain, rest sourced from reference TRBV28 and TRBJ2-2, is DVKVTQSSRYLVKRTGEKVFLECVQDMDHENMFWYRQDPGLGLRLIYFSYDVKMKEKGDIPEGYSVSREKKERFSLILESASTNQTSMYLCASTDSTGELFFGEGSRLTVL.